The 30 T cell receptor beta chains given below trace back to one sample, sequenced in a study of blood T cell repertoires in COVID-19 (TCRdb year 2020). To prepare the library, the immunoSEQ multiplex PCR assay was applied. TCRdb retrieved this table from immuneACCESS and kept in-frame rearrangements only. Not all clones are present; in checked studies, unresolved V genes account for under half, and no reason is known for the remainder. Here the sample has tens of thousands of clones; 65% to 90% occur a single time. Roughly 15% of the sample is taken by the ten largest. The sequenced sample consisted of peripheral blood. These receptor sequences come from an elderly woman with active or convalescent COVID-19.

The chain recombines TRBV7-8 with TRBJ1-5; no definite D call. This CDR3 contains 14 residues. The germline V gene encodes CDR1 SGHVS and CDR2 FQNEAQ. V was pared by 3 bases and J by 3 bases, with 9 bases between. CDR3 region: CASSFSGNNQPQHF. The CDR3 DNA reads as TGTGCCAGCAGCTTTAGCGGGAACAATCAGCCCCAGCATTTT.

The chain links TRBV6-4 to TRBJ1-1, with D hard to call. Looked up from germline, CDR1 is MRHNA and CDR2 is SNTAGT. Trimming shortened V by 5 bases and J by 1 base, and 14 bases separated the two germline ends. The CDR3 is 15 residues long. Written as DNA, the CDR3 is TGTGCCAGCAGTAATAGCAGAAATCAGAACACTGAAGCTTTCTTT. Its translation: CASSNSRNQNTEAFF.

J is TRBJ1-5 and V is TRBV15; possibly TRBD1 for D (5 bases). This CDR3 region has 16 residues. Germline values: CDR1 LNHNV, CDR2 YYDKDF (reference sequence). V lost 0 bases and J lost 2, with 11 bases in between. The CDR3 DNA reads TGTGCCACCAGCAGAGATGGCAGGGCGGGCAATCAGCCCCAGCATTTT. Amino acid sequence: CATSRDGRAGNQPQHF.

This rearrangement joins TRBV5-1 to TRBJ1-1; D may be TRBD1 (5 bases). V was clipped by 5 bases and J by 4 bases, with 15 bases between them. The germline V gene encodes CDR1 SGHRS and CDR2 YFSETQ. The CDR3 is 14 residues long. The CDR3, as DNA: TGCGCCAGCAGTTTGACAGCCTTGCGCACTGAAGCTTTCTTT. Its translation: CASSLTALRTEAFF.

This chain connects TRBV5-1 to TRBJ2-5; TRBD2 matches 12 bases. The V segment lost 3 bases and the J segment 2 bases; nucleotides outside the gene matches: 8. This CDR3 is built from 17 residues. The germline V gene has CDR1 SGHRS and CDR2 YFSETQ. In nucleotides, the CDR3 is TGCGCCAGCAGCTCGGGACAACTAGCGGGAGGACAAGAGACCCAGTACTTC. Protein: CASSSGQLAGGQETQYF.

The chain has TRBV7-3 and TRBJ1-2, with D tentatively TRBD1 (5 bases). With 5 bases removed from V and 8 bases from J, the gap between germline ends came to 15 bases. Per the germline V gene, CDR1 is SGHTA and CDR2 is FQGTGA. This CDR3 has 13 residues. CDR3: CASSNQGLRGYTF. The CDR3 DNA reads as TGTGCCAGCAGCAACCAGGGTCTTCGAGGCTACACCTTC. The complete variable domain, with remaining parts taken from reference TRBV7-3 and TRBJ1-2, reads GAGVSQTPSNKVTEKGKYVELRCDPISGHTALYWYRQSLGQGPEFLIYFQGTGAADDSGLPNDRFFAVRPEGSVSTLKIQRTERGDSAVYLCASSNQGLRGYTFGSGTRLTVV.

This clone was seen just once. V and J are TRBV6-5 and TRBJ2-7; TRBD1 matches at 9 bases. Germline V lookup: CDR1 MNHEY, CDR2 SVGAGI. With V trimmed by 5 bases and J by 12 bases, 5 bases remained unmatched. The CDR3 spans 11 residues. In DNA, the CDR3 is TGTGCCAGCAGTATGGGACAGGGTCCGTACTTC. It is translated as CASSMGQGPYF.

The chain links TRBV5-1 to TRBJ2-1; 9 bases line up with TRBD1. The CDR3 has 18 residues. The V and J ends lost 1 base and 5 bases, in that order; junction bases with no gene match: 13. Germline V gene sequence: CDR1 SGHRS, CDR2 YFSETQ. CDR3 DNA sequence: TGCGCCAGCAGCTTGAGGACAGGGGATGTTTACCCCCACAATGAGCAGTTCTTC. Translated, it gives CASSLRTGDVYPHNEQFF.

This chain joins TRBV9 and TRBJ1-6; maybe TRBD1 (6 bases). Looked up from germline, CDR1 is SGDLS and CDR2 is YYNGEE. The CDR3 extends over 15 amino acids. Trimming shortened V by 4 bases and J by 7 bases, and 15 bases separated the two germline ends. The CDR3 DNA follows: TGTGCCAGCAGCCCCCTAGGGGGGGTGAATTCACCCCTCCACTTT. Translated: CASSPLGGVNSPLHF.

The chain recombines TRBV27 with TRBJ1-2; 7 bases align to TRBD1. J lost 7 bases, V lost 5 bases, and 4 bases had no gene match. CDR1 is MNHEY and CDR2 is SMNVEV in the germline V gene (reference sequence). The CDR3 runs 12 residues. CDR3 sequence reads: CASSENRGGYTF. The CDR3 nucleotides are TGTGCCAGCAGTGAAAACAGGGGTGGCTACACCTTC.

This clone appeared once. The V call is TRBV2, the J call TRBJ2-7; a weak D match, TRBD2 (6 bases). The germline V and J ends were trimmed by 5 bases and 6 bases, with 17 bases remaining between them. The length of the CDR3 is 14 residues. CDR1 SNHLY and CDR2 FYNNEI come from the germline V gene. The CDR3 sequence is CASSRSGWILEQYF. The CDR3 bases are TGTGCCAGCAGTCGAAGCGGGTGGATCCTCGAGCAGTACTTC.

This chain joins TRBV5-1 and TRBJ2-6, with D tentatively TRBD2 (5 bases). The CDR3 extends over 15 amino acids. Looked up from germline, CDR1 is SGHRS and CDR2 is YFSETQ. V was trimmed by 0 bases and J by 1 base, leaving 5 bases between them. CDR3 DNA sequence: TGCGCCAGCAGCTTGGGGACTTCTGGGGCCAACGTCCTGACTTTC. It is translated as CASSLGTSGANVLTF.

The gene calls are TRBV3-1 (or the pseudogene TRBV3-2) and TRBJ2-3, with D perhaps matching TRBD1 (6 bases). Trimming removed 3 bases at V and 3 bases at J, with 10 bases between. The CDR3 is 14 residues long. Germline V gene lookup returns CDR1 LGHDT and CDR2 YNNKEL (reference sequence). The CDR3 nucleotides are TGTGCCAGCAGCCACCACAGGGAAACAGATACGCAGTATTTT. The encoded protein is CASSHHRETDTQYF.

The sample holds a few counts of this clone. The chain is built from TRBV30 and TRBJ2-7; D uncertain. The length of the CDR3 is 12 residues. The germline gives CDR1 GTSNPN, CDR2 SVGIG (reference sequence). V was clipped by 4 bases and J by 1 base, with 8 bases between them. Here the CDR3 DNA reads TGTGCCTGGACCCCCGGTTCCTACGAGCAGTACTTC. Its protein is CAWTPGSYEQYF.

The rearrangement joins TRBV7-9 to TRBJ1-2, with D unclear. V was pared by 5 bases and J by 4 bases, with 17 bases between. The germline CDR1 and CDR2 sequences are SEHNR and FQNEAQ (reference sequence). This CDR3 has 15 amino acids. In DNA form, the CDR3 reads TGTGCCAGCAGCCCGTACACCTTTAAAACCTATGGCTACACCTTC. Translated: CASSPYTFKTYGYTF. The full variable domain, completed using reference TRBV7-9 and TRBJ1-2, is DTGVSQNPRHKITKRGQNVTFRCDPISEHNRLYWYRQTLGQGPEFLTYFQNEAQLEKSRLLSDRFSAERPKGSFSTLEIQRTEQGDSAMYLCASSPYTFKTYGYTFGSGTRLTVV.

The chain is built from TRBV27 and TRBJ1-5; D perhaps matches TRBD1 (5 bases). Germline CDR1 MNHEY, CDR2 SMNVEV (reference sequence). This CDR3 contains 15 residues. V lost 4 bases to trimming and J lost 4 bases, with 14 bases between them. The CDR3 protein is CASSSLDTQNQPQHF. The DNA of the CDR3 is TGTGCCAGCAGTTCCTTGGACACCCAGAATCAGCCCCAGCATTTT.

This chain joins TRBV4-3 and TRBJ1-1; 11 bases line up with TRBD1. V lost 4 bases to trimming and J lost 0 bases; unmatched junction nucleotides: 4. This CDR3 has 16 amino acids. The germline V gene encodes CDR1 LGHNA and CDR2 YSLEER. DNA of the CDR3: TGCGCCAGCAGCCTTGGGACAGGGGGAATGAACACTGAAGCTTTCTTT. It codes for CASSLGTGGMNTEAFF.

This clone turned up a few times. The rearrangement uses TRBV10-3 and TRBJ2-2, with D possibly matching TRBD1 (6 bases). Germline V gene lookup returns CDR1 ENHRY and CDR2 SYGVKD. CDR3 length: 14 residues. Between the trimmed V and J ends, which lost 4 bases and 1 base, there was a span of 7 bases. Written as DNA, the CDR3 is TGTGCCATCAGTGGGACAGTGAACACCGGGGAGCTGTTTTTT. Protein sequence: CAISGTVNTGELFF.

This clone was detected once. The rearrangement uses TRBV30 and TRBJ1-4; D possibly corresponds to TRBD1 (5 bases). Between the trimmed V and J ends, which lost 0 bases and 7 bases, there was a span of 12 bases. The CDR3 is 14 amino acids. Germline lookup yields CDR1 GTSNPN and CDR2 SVGIG (reference sequence). CDR3 protein: CAWSVMGRGEKLFF. In DNA form, the CDR3 reads TGTGCCTGGAGTGTAATGGGGCGCGGTGAAAAACTGTTTTTT.

The chain combines TRBV5-6 with TRBJ1-3; 10 bases map to TRBD1. Trimming removed 3 bases from V and 5 bases from J; junction bases left unmatched: 8. There are 16 residues in the CDR3. CDR1 is SGHDT and CDR2 is YYEEEE in the germline V gene. The CDR3 protein is CASSYGTGVSRNTIYF. As DNA, the CDR3 is TGTGCCAGCAGCTACGGGACAGGGGTTAGCCGAAACACCATATATTTT.

This clone was counted only a few times. This chain joins TRBV18 and TRBJ2-7, with 8 nucleotides matching TRBD1. This CDR3 contains 14 residues. The V segment lost 1 base and the J segment 5 bases; nucleotides outside the gene matches: 4. The germline V gene encodes CDR1 KGHSH and CDR2 LQKENI. The CDR3 DNA follows: TGTGCCAGCTCACCACGGACAGGGCGCGACGAGCAGTACTTC. Translating gives CASSPRTGRDEQYF.

The rearrangement uses TRBV6-6 and TRBJ2-7; 10 positions match TRBD2. CDR1 and CDR2 from the germline V gene are MNHNY and SVGAGI (reference sequence). The CDR3 has 14 residues. The trim removed 6 bases at V and 4 bases at J, leaving 6 bases unmatched. Here the CDR3 DNA reads TGTGCCAGCAGACGTAGCGGGGGGATGTACGAGCAGTACTTC. Encoded protein: CASRRSGGMYEQYF.

V gene TRBV29-1 combines with J gene TRBJ1-5, with D maybe TRBD1 (5 bases). The CDR3 covers 13 residues. The V gene's germline CDR1 is SQVTM and CDR2 ANQGSEA. Trimming cost V 4 bases and J 0 bases, with 7 bases left between them. The CDR3 DNA sequence: TGCAGCGTTGGACAGCGTAGCAATCAGCCCCAGCATTTT. As protein: CSVGQRSNQPQHF.

The gene calls are TRBV5-1 and TRBJ1-3, with TRBD1 matching over 9 bases. This CDR3 comprises 16 residues. CDR1 and CDR2 from the germline V gene are SGHRS and YFSETQ. V was pared by 2 bases and J by 0 bases, with 3 bases of the junction left unmatched. The CDR3 loop reads CASSLGTGISGNTIYF. CDR3 DNA sequence: TGCGCCAGCAGCTTAGGGACAGGGATCTCTGGAAACACCATATATTTT. The entire variable domain, with the rest obtained from reference TRBV5-1 and TRBJ1-3, is as follows: KAGVTQTPRYLIKTRGQQVTLSCSPISGHRSVSWYQQTPGQGLQFLFEYFSETQRNKGNFPGRFSGRQFSNSRSEMNVSTLELGDSALYLCASSLGTGISGNTIYFGEGSWLTVV.

The chain joins TRBV5-1 to TRBJ2-3; 8 bases are shared with TRBD1. Trimming cost V 2 bases and J 8 bases; bases outside gene matches: 13. Germline V gives CDR1 SGHRS, CDR2 YFSETQ. This CDR3 is 16 amino acids long. CDR3: CASSLRQGTFLGTQYF. The CDR3, as DNA: TGCGCCAGCAGCTTAAGACAGGGGACATTTCTGGGTACGCAGTATTTT. Combining the CDR3 with reference TRBV5-1 and TRBJ2-3 gives the whole variable domain KAGVTQTPRYLIKTRGQQVTLSCSPISGHRSVSWYQQTPGQGLQFLFEYFSETQRNKGNFPGRFSGRQFSNSRSEMNVSTLELGDSALYLCASSLRQGTFLGTQYFGPGTRLTVL.

V gene TRBV2 combines with J gene TRBJ1-2; tentative D call: TRBD1 (5 bases). This CDR3 spans 13 amino acids. Trimming removed 6 bases at V and 4 bases at J, with 12 bases between. CDR1 is SNHLY and CDR2 is FYNNEI in the germline V gene. CDR3 sequence reads: CASRKTDSYGYTF. The CDR3 nucleotides are TGTGCCAGCAGAAAGACAGACTCCTATGGCTACACCTTC.

The J gene is TRBJ2-1, the V gene TRBV29-1, with TRBD1 as a possible D gene (7 bases). This CDR3 spans 14 amino acids. Trimming removed 8 bases from V and 3 bases from J, with 17 bases in between. The germline CDR1 and CDR2 sequences are SQVTM and ANQGSEA. The CDR3, as DNA: TGCAGCTTCCGTTCCCAGGGGGGCTACAATGAGCAGTTCTTC. Translation: CSFRSQGGYNEQFF.

This chain joins TRBV3-1 (or the pseudogene TRBV3-2) and TRBJ2-1; 10 bases are a match to TRBD2. CDR1 is LGHDT and CDR2 is YNNKEL in the germline V gene (reference sequence). V was clipped by 7 bases and J by 2 bases; unmatched bases: 5. The CDR3 contains 15 residues. CDR3 DNA: TGTGCCAGCACCCGGACTAGCGGTACCTACAATGAGCAGTTCTTC. This encodes CASTRTSGTYNEQFF.

V gene TRBV6-1 combines with J gene TRBJ1-5; weak D call: TRBD1 (6 bases). The CDR3 has 15 amino acids. V was cut by 1 base and J by 4 bases, with 11 bases left in between. Per germline, CDR1 MNHNS and CDR2 SASEGT. CDR3 residues: CASSEVDRQNQPQHF. DNA for the CDR3: TGTGCCAGCAGTGAAGTAGACAGGCAGAATCAGCCCCAGCATTTT.

The chain links TRBV6-4 to TRBJ2-5; 15 positions agree with TRBD2. Trimming at V came to 9 bases and at J to 4 bases, leaving 6 bases not matched to a gene. This CDR3 has 15 amino acids. CDR1 and CDR2 (germline): MRHNA, SNTAGT. CDR3 DNA sequence: TGTGCCAGAGACCCGGGACTAGCGGGAGGAGAGACCCAGTACTTC. Protein product: CARDPGLAGGETQYF.